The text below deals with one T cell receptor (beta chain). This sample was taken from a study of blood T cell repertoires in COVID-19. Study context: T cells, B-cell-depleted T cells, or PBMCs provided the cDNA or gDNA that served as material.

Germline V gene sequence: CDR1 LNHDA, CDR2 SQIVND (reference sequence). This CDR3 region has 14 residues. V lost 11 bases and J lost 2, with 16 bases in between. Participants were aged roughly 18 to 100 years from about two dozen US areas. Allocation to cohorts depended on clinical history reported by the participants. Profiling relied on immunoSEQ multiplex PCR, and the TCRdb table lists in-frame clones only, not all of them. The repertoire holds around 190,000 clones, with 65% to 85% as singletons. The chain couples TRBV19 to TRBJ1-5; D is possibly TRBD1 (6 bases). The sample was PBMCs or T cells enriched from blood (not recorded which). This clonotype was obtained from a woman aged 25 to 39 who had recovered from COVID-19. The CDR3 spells CAAKGGARNQPQHF. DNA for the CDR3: TGTGCCGCCAAGGGGGGGGCTCGCAATCAGCCCCAGCATTTT.